This entry describes one TCR beta chain. Germline V gene sequence: CDR1 MNHEY, CDR2 SVGAGI. The J segment lost 0 bases and the V segment lost 4 bases, leaving 0 bases of the junction unmatched. The CDR3 has 15 amino acids. The sample comes from a study of blood T cell repertoires in COVID-19. Turning to the study itself: Donors in the United States, Italy and Spain gave samples during acute or convalescent COVID-19. Nucleic acid was either cDNA or gDNA, and it came from T cells, B-cell-depleted T cells, or PBMCs.

Methods used by the authors: Scientists estimated how many nucleated cells there were by amplifying reference gene primers. Profiled with immunoSEQ multiplex PCR; TCRdb holds only in-frame clones, not every one. V, J and clone size are taken as reported in that table, and D and trimming were inferred from the DNA itself. The sample includes 100,000 to 150,000 clones, 84% seen only once; the top ten take around 13%. The receptor was derived from a woman in her twenties or thirties who had recovered from COVID-19. Sequenced input: peripheral blood. This rearrangement joins TRBV6-5 to TRBJ2-2; TRBD2 agrees at 9 bases. CDR3 residues: CASSLAGANTGELFF. The CDR3 DNA follows: TGTGCCAGCAGTTTAGCGGGAGCGAACACCGGGGAGCTGTTTTTT.